The present T cell receptor (beta chain) was sequenced within a study of response to subunit inactivated influenza vaccine. This clonotype was counted at least ten times. Its antigen is unknown. The ends were cut back, 3 bases at V and 3 bases at J, with 8 bases in the middle. This CDR3 is built from 13 residues. Via MiXCR, TCRdb re-called the RT-PCR reads, giving one row per CDR3 protein. Among hundreds of thousands of distinct CDR3 sequences listed, around 13% were seen once. Study-wide points: That few new T cells are recruited by each seasonal influenza vaccination was the authors' suggestion.

The input for sequencing was PBMCs from blood, taken roughly 2 weeks before vaccination. This TCR was recovered from a man between 45 and 60 years old who received an inactivated influenza vaccine. The chain employs TRBV12-3 or TRBV12-4 and TRBJ1-1; D remains unclear. The CDR3 DNA sequence: TGTGCCAGCAGTTTGGGCGGGGACACTGAAGCTTTCTTT. This codes for CASSLGGDTEAFF.